The sequence of this T cell receptor (beta chain) was determined in a study of T cells expressing NK-cell markers. Overall study context: Each TCR beta repertoire originated in sorted T cells that were CD3+CD56+NKG2C+, CD3+CD56+NKG2C- or CD3+CD56-NKG2C+.

Of note for this clonotype: Its antigen is still unknown.

TCRdb reanalyzed the 5' RACE reads and collapses them to one entry per CDR3 protein, without DNA. The table lists a few hundred thousand distinct CDR3 sequences. Germline loops: CDR1 SGDLS, CDR2 YYNGEE. The CDR3 runs 16 residues. Study conclusions and caveats: Several of the donors also had these clonotypes leading their CD3+CD56-NKG2C+ fraction.

The clonotype was recovered from a man aged 18 to 30 in good health. The sequenced sample consisted of blood T cells: a sorted CD56 or NKG2C T cell subset, CD4+ or CD8+ T cells, or bulk PBMC T cells (not recorded which). V is TRBV9 and J is TRBJ1-1; the TRBD1 assignment by TCRdb is unverifiable without DNA. CDR3 residues: CASSTRTGTANTEAFF.